The text below deals with one TCR beta chain. V shed 6 bases and J shed 5 bases, with 20 bases lying between them. There are 15 residues in the CDR3. Per the germline V gene, CDR1 is SGDLS and CDR2 is YYNGEE. These data come from a study of T-cell memory formation after mild COVID-19. Each CDR3 protein is one row after TCRdb ran MiXCR on the 5' RACE reads. The sample has fewer than 650,000 distinct CDR3 sequences; 17% are singletons. The chain links TRBV9 to TRBJ2-5, with D perhaps TRBD2 (5 bases). The material sequenced was PBMCs or a T cell subset sorted from them (not recorded which). The sequence was obtained from an adult woman who had mild COVID-19 (a few samples of this study predate the infection). Cell type and time point are not known. CDR3 region: CASTRGREPGETQYF. CDR3 sequence (DNA): TGTGCCAGCACCCGTGGCCGGGAACCGGGGGAGACCCAGTACTTC. Using reference TRBV9 and TRBJ2-5 for the parts outside the CDR3, the full variable domain is DSGVTQTPKHLITATGQRVTLRCSPRSGDLSVYWYQQSLDQGLQFLIQYYNGEERAKGNILERFSAQQFPDLHSELNLSSLELGDSALYFCASTRGREPGETQYFGPGTRLLVL.